The 19 T cell receptor beta chains given below trace back to one sample, sequenced in a study of cytomegalovirus exposure and HLA in healthy donors. PCR involved 60 Vbeta and 13 Jbeta primers. The table came from immunoSEQ multiplex PCR; TCRdb's copy has only in-frame clones and leaves some out. Its table records some 150,000 clones. Source material: PBMCs. These receptors were obtained from a woman aged 18 to 35 in good health and CMV-seronegative.

The chain links TRBV29-1 to TRBJ2-1; D is possibly TRBD1 (6 bases). Germline values: CDR1 SQVTM, CDR2 ANQGSEA. Trimming took off 2 bases at V and 8 bases at J, with 22 bases between the two ends. This CDR3 has 16 amino acids. The CDR3 loop reads CSVELGYLLQGDEQFF. DNA for the CDR3: TGCAGCGTTGAACTCGGGTACCTTTTACAGGGCGATGAGCAGTTCTTC.

J is TRBJ2-3 and V is TRBV27; D is possibly TRBD1 (5 bases). CDR1 and CDR2 from the germline V gene are MNHEY and SMNVEV (reference sequence). The CDR3 sequence is 14 residues long. Trimming cost V 7 bases and J 4 bases, with 15 bases left between them. The CDR3 spells CASILQGGPDTQYF. CDR3 nucleotides: TGTGCCAGCATCCTTCAGGGTGGCCCAGATACGCAGTATTTT.

The chain carries TRBV5-4 and TRBJ2-1, with 11 bases fitting TRBD2. Germline V gives CDR1 SGHNT, CDR2 YYREEE (reference sequence). The V segment lost 6 bases and the J segment 5 bases; nucleotides outside the gene matches: 7. CDR3 length: 15 amino acids. CDR3 sequence reads: CASNSGTSGNNEQFF. The CDR3 DNA follows: TGTGCCAGCAACTCCGGGACTAGCGGAAACAATGAGCAGTTCTTC. Full variable domain (missing parts from reference TRBV5-4 and TRBJ2-1): ETGVTQSPTHLIKTRGQQVTLRCSSQSGHNTVSWYQQALGQGPQFIFQYYREEENGRGNFPPRFSGLQFPNYSSELNVNALELDDSALYLCASNSGTSGNNEQFFGPGTRLTVL.

This chain uses TRBV15 with TRBJ2-1, with 10 nucleotides matching TRBD2. From germline, CDR1 is LNHNV and CDR2 YYDKDF (reference sequence). V lost 1 base to trimming and J lost 7 bases; unmatched junction nucleotides: 4. There are 15 residues in the CDR3. The CDR3 DNA is TGTGCCACCAGCAGAGCTAGCGGGAGTAGGAATGAGCAGTTCTTC. Protein product: CATSRASGSRNEQFF.

The chain joins TRBV27 to TRBJ1-2, with 10 bases aligning to TRBD1. There are 15 residues in the CDR3. Germline V gene sequence: CDR1 MNHEY, CDR2 SMNVEV (reference sequence). The trim removed 6 bases at V and 4 bases at J, leaving 8 bases unmatched. The CDR3 sequence: CASRIAGQGFYGYTF. CDR3 DNA sequence: TGTGCCAGCAGAATCGCGGGACAGGGGTTCTATGGCTACACCTTC.

The V call is TRBV10-1, the J call TRBJ2-3; 8 positions agree with TRBD2. CDR3 length: 14 residues. Germline-derived CDR1 and CDR2 are WNHNN and SYGVQD (reference sequence). V gave up 5 bases and J gave up 4 bases; unmatched junction bases: 5. For the CDR3, the DNA is TGCGCCAGCAGTATGACTAGCGTCTCAGATACGCAGTATTTT. Its protein product is CASSMTSVSDTQYF.

The chain has TRBV5-1 and TRBJ2-5, with TRBD2 matching 8 bases. CDR1 and CDR2 (germline): SGHRS, YFSETQ. With V trimmed by 0 bases and J by 4 bases, 5 bases remained unmatched. The CDR3 sequence is 15 residues long. The CDR3 bases are TGCGCCAGCAGCTTGGTGAGCGGGAGTCCAGAGACCCAGTACTTC. Its translation is CASSLVSGSPETQYF.

In the case of this clone: The junction differs from germline at one of its ends, possibly a read error. The chain carries TRBV5-1 and TRBJ1-3, with 7 nucleotides matching TRBD1. CDR3 length: 16 amino acids. Germline V gene data show CDR1 as SGHRS and CDR2 as YFSETQ. In nucleotides, the CDR3 is TGCACCAGCAGCTTGGAGACAGGGCTCTCTGGAAACACCATATATTTT. It encodes CTSSLETGLSGNTIYF.

A word on this clone: This CDR3 is also generated by other DNA sequences in the sample. The chain is built from TRBV7-9 and TRBJ1-1; perhaps TRBD1 as D (6 bases). The germline V gene encodes CDR1 SEHNR and CDR2 FQNEAQ (reference sequence). The ends were cut back, 3 bases at V and 5 bases at J, with 10 bases in the middle. This CDR3 spans 13 amino acids. Here the CDR3 reads CASSFEQGTEAFF. In nucleotides, the CDR3 is TGTGCCAGCAGCTTCGAACAGGGAACTGAAGCTTTCTTT.

The chain recombines TRBV11-2 with TRBJ1-2; D possibly corresponds to TRBD1 (5 bases). V was trimmed by 1 base and J by 4 bases, leaving 16 bases between them. The germline CDR1 and CDR2 sequences are SGHAT and FQNNGV. The length of the CDR3 is 16 residues. Here the CDR3 reads CASSLGQVGQGYGYTF. In DNA form, the CDR3 reads TGTGCCAGCAGCTTAGGCCAGGTCGGTCAGGGCTATGGCTACACCTTC.

The rearrangement links TRBV7-3 to TRBJ1-1, with D hard to call. The CDR3 length is 15 residues. In germline, CDR1 is SGHTA, CDR2 FQGTGA. Trimming stripped 4 bases from V and 2 bases from J, with 14 bases between. The CDR3 loop is CASSSTPGHNTEAFF. In DNA form, the CDR3 reads TGTGCCAGCAGCTCAACCCCGGGTCACAACACTGAAGCTTTCTTT.

J is TRBJ2-6 and V is TRBV5-5, with 9 positions matching TRBD1. This CDR3 contains 16 residues. V shed 4 bases and J 4 bases; nucleotides not matched to a gene: 6. CDR1 and CDR2 from the germline V gene are SGHKS and YYEKEE (reference sequence). The CDR3 bases are TGTGCCAGCAGCAACTACAGGGGGCTGGGGGCCAACGTCCTGACTTTC. Its protein product is CASSNYRGLGANVLTF.

The genes are TRBV5-6 and TRBJ2-5; the D is unclear. This CDR3 region has 11 residues. Germline V gives CDR1 SGHDT, CDR2 YYEEEE. Trimming stripped 4 bases from V and 1 base from J, with 2 bases between. CDR3 in DNA: TGTGCCAGCAGCCGCCAAGAGACCCAGTACTTC. This translates into CASSRQETQYF.

The rearrangement joins TRBV19 to TRBJ1-1; D uncertain. Between the trimmed V and J ends, which lost 2 bases and 1 base, there was a span of 8 bases. Germline loops: CDR1 LNHDA, CDR2 SQIVND (reference sequence). The CDR3 covers 14 residues. In DNA, the CDR3 is TGTGCCAGTAGTATATCTGTGAGGAACACTGAAGCTTTCTTT. It encodes CASSISVRNTEAFF.

This rearrangement joins TRBV21-1 to TRBJ2-2; TRBD1 is taken as the D call from the table, unchecked against the DNA. TRBV21-1 is assigned pseudogene status. CDR3 size: 13 residues. The CDR3 DNA sequence: TGTGCCAGCAGCAATCAGGGGGCCGGGGAGCTGTTTTTT. Amino acids: CASSNQGAGELFF.

The chain carries TRBV9 and TRBJ1-1; unclear D gene. Trimming cost V 4 bases and J 6 bases, with 16 bases left between them. This CDR3 region has 14 residues. Germline V CDR1 and CDR2: SGDLS, YYNGEE. The CDR3 DNA sequence: TGTGCCAGCAGCCCGTTTCAGCGAATGGCTGAAGCTTTCTTT. Translated, it gives CASSPFQRMAEAFF.

J is TRBJ2-3 and V is TRBV7-2; 8 bases map to TRBD1. J gave up 3 bases and V 3 bases, and 2 bases lay outside the gene matches. This CDR3 is built from 14 residues. Germline CDR1 is SGHTA and CDR2 is FQGNSA. CDR3 residues: CASSLQGATDTQYF. In DNA form, the CDR3 reads TGTGCCAGCAGCTTGCAGGGGGCGACAGATACGCAGTATTTT.

V gene TRBV5-4 combines with J gene TRBJ2-5; D is possibly TRBD1 (5 bases). The CDR3 totals 15 residues. Germline CDR1 reads SGHNT; CDR2 reads YYREEE (reference sequence). V was trimmed by 3 bases and J by 2 bases, leaving 14 bases between them. DNA of the CDR3: TGTGCCAGCAGCTGGGCCTCAGGGAAACAAGAGACCCAGTACTTC. This sequence encodes CASSWASGKQETQYF.

The chain uses TRBV6-5 and TRBJ2-1; 8 bases map to TRBD2. The ends lost 4 bases at V and 4 bases at J; junction bases unmatched: 9. The CDR3 runs to 16 residues. CDR1 MNHEY and CDR2 SVGAGI come from the germline V gene. The CDR3 sequence is CASSLLPGLGYNEQFF. The CDR3 nucleotides are TGTGCCAGCAGTTTATTACCGGGACTAGGGTACAATGAGCAGTTCTTC.